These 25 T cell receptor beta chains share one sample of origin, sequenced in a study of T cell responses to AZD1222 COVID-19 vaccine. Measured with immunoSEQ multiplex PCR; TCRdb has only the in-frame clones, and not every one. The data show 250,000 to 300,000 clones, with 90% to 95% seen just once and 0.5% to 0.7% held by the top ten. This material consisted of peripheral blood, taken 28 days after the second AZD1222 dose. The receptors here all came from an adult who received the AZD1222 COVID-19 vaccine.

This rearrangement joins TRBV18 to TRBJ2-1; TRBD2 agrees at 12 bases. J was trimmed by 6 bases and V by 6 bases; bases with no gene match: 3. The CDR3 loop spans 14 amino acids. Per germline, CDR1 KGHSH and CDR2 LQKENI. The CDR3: CASSPGLAGNEQFF. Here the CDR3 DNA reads TGTGCCAGCTCCCCGGGACTAGCGGGCAATGAGCAGTTCTTC.

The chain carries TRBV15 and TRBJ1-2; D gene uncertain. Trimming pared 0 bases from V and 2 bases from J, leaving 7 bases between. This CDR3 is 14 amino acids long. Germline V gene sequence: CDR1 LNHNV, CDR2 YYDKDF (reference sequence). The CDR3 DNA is TGTGCCACCAGCAGAGATGGGCTCAACTATGGCTACACCTTC. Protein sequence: CATSRDGLNYGYTF.

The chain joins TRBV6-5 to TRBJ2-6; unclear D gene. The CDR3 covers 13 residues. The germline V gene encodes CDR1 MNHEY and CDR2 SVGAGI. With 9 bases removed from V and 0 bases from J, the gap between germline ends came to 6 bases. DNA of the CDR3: TGTGCCAGTTTACTCTCTGGGGCCAACGTCCTGACTTTC. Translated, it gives CASLLSGANVLTF.

The CDR3, as DNA: TGTGCCAGCAACCCTCCGGGAGCGAACTCCTACAATGAGCAGTTCTTC. Residues: CASNPPGANSYNEQFF. The genes are TRBV28 and TRBJ2-1; TRBD2 might be the D (6 bases). The CDR3 runs 16 residues. The germline CDR1 and CDR2 sequences are MDHEN and SYDVKM. Trimming shortened V by 7 bases and J by 0 bases, and 16 bases separated the two germline ends.

The CDR3: CASSQSSAMAYYGYTF. In DNA form, the CDR3 reads TGTGCCAGCAGCCAATCGTCGGCTATGGCTTACTATGGCTACACCTTC. The chain has TRBV4-2 and TRBJ1-2; no firm D call. The germline V gene encodes CDR1 LGHNA and CDR2 YNFKEQ. With 2 bases removed from V and 3 bases from J, the gap between germline ends came to 16 bases. The CDR3 contains 16 residues.

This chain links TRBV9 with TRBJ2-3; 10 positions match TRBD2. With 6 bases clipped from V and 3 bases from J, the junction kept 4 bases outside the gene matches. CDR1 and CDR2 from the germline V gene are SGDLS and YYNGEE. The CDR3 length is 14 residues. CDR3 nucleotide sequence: TGTGCCAGCACAGCTAGCGGGAGTACAGATACGCAGTATTTT. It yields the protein CASTASGSTDTQYF. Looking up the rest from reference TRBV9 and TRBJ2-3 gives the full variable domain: DSGVTQTPKHLITATGQRVTLRCSPRSGDLSVYWYQQSLDQGLQFLIQYYNGEERAKGNILERFSAQQFPDLHSELNLSSLELGDSALYFCASTASGSTDTQYFGPGTRLTVL.

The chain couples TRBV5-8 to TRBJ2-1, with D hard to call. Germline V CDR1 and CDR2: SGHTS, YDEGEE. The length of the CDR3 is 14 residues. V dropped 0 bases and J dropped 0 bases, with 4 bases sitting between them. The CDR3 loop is CASSLGSSYNEQFF. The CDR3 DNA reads TGTGCCAGCAGCTTGGGGAGCTCCTACAATGAGCAGTTCTTC.

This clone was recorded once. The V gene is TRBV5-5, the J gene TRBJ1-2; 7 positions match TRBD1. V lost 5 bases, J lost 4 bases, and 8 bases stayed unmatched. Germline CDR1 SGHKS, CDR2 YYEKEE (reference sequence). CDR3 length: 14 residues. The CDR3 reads CASRLRGLSYGYTF. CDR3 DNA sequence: TGTGCCAGCAGGCTGAGGGGGCTCAGCTATGGCTACACCTTC. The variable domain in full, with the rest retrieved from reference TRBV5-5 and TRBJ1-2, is DAGVTQSPTHLIKTRGQQVTLRCSPISGHKSVSWYQQVLGQGPQFIFQYYEKEERGRGNFPDRFSARQFPNYSSELNVNALLLGDSALYLCASRLRGLSYGYTFGSGTRLTVV.

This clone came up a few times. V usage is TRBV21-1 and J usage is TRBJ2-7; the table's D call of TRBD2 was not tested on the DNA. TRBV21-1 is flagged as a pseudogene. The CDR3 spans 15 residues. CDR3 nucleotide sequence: TGTGCCAGCCCGCTTCCAACGGGAGGAACTTACGAGCAGTACTTC. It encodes CASPLPTGGTYEQYF.

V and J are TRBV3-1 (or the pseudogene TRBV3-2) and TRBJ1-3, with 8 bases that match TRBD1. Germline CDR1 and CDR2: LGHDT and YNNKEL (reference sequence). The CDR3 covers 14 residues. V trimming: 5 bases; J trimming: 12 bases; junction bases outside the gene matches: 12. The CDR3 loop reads CASSEAGQGLVIYF. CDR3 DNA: TGTGCCAGCAGCGAAGCCGGACAGGGTTTGGTCATATATTTT.

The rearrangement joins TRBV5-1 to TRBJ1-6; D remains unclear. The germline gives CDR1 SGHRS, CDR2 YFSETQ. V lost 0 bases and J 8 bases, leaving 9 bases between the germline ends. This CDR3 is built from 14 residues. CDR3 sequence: CASSLAGRYSPLHF. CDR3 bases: TGCGCCAGCAGCTTGGCAGGCCGATATTCACCCCTCCACTTT.

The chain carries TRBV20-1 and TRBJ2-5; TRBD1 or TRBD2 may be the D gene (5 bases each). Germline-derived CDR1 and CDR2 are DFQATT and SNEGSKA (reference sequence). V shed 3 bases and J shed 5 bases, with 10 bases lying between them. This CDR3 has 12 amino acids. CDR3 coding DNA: TGCAGTGCTAGTGACGGGACGGAGACCCAGTACTTC. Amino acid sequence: CSASDGTETQYF.

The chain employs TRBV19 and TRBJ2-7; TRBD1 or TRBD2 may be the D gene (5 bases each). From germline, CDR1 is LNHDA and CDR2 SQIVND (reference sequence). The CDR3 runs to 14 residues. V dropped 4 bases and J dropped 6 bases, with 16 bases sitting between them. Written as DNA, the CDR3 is TGTGCCAGTAGTAGGGACGGGCTACTATCCGAGCAGTACTTC. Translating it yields CASSRDGLLSEQYF.

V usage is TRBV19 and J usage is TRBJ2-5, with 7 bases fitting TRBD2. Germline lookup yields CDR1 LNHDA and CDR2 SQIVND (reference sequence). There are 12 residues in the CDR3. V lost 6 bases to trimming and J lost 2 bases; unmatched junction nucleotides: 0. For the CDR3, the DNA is TGTGCCAGTAGGGGGGGGCAAGAGACCCAGTACTTC. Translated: CASRGGQETQYF.

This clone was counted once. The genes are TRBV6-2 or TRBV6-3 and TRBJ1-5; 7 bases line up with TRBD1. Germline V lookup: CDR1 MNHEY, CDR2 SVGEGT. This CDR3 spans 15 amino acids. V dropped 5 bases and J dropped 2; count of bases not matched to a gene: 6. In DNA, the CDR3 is TGTGCCAGCAGTCAGGCGACAGGGCGCAATCAGCCCCAGCATTTT. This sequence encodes CASSQATGRNQPQHF.

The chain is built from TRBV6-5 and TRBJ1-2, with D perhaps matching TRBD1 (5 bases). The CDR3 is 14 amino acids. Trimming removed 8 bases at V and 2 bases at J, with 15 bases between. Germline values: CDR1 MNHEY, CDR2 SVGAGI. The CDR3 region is CASSWGERNYGYTF. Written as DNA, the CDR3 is TGTGCCAGCTCGTGGGGCGAAAGGAACTATGGCTACACCTTC.

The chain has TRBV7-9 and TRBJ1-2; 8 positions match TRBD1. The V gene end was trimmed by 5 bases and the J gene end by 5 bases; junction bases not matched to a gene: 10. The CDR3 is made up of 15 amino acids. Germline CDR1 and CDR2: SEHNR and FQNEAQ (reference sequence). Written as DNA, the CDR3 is TGTGCCAGCAGCCGACCGGGACAGGTGAAGTATGGCTACACCTTC. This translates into CASSRPGQVKYGYTF.

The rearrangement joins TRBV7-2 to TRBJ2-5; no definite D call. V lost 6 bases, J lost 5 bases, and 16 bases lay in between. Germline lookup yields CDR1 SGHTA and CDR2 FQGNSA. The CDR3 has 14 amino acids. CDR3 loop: CASSLQVTLETQYF. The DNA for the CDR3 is TGTGCCAGCAGTCTCCAGGTGACTCTGGAGACCCAGTACTTC.

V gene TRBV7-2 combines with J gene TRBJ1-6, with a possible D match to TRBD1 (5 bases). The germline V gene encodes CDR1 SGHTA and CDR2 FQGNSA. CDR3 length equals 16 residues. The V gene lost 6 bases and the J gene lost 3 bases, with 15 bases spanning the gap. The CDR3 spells CASSSPRQLYNSPLHF. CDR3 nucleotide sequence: TGTGCCAGCAGTTCCCCCCGACAGCTCTATAATTCACCCCTCCACTTT. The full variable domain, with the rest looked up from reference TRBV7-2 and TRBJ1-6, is GAGVSQSPSNKVTEKGKDVELRCDPISGHTALYWYRQSLGQGLEFLIYFQGNSAPDKSGLPSDRFSAERTGGSVSTLTIQRTQQEDSAVYLCASSSPRQLYNSPLHFGNGTRLTVT.

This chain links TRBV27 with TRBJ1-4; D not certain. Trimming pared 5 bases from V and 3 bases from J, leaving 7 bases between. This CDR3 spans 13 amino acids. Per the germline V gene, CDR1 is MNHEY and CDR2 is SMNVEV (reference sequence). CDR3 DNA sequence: TGTGCCAGCAGTCCTCCGTCTAATGAAAAACTGTTTTTT. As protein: CASSPPSNEKLFF.

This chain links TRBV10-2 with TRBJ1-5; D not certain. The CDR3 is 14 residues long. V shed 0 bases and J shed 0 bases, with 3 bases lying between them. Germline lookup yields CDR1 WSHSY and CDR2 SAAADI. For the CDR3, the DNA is TGCGCCAGCAGTGAGTCGCCTAGCAATCAGCCCCAGCATTTT. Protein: CASSESPSNQPQHF.

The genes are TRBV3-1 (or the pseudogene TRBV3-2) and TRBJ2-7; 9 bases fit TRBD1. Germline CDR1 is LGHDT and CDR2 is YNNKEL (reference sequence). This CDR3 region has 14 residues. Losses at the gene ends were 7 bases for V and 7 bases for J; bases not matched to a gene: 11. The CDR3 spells CASTPGQGGGEQYF. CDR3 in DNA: TGTGCCAGCACCCCGGGACAGGGAGGTGGAGAGCAGTACTTC.

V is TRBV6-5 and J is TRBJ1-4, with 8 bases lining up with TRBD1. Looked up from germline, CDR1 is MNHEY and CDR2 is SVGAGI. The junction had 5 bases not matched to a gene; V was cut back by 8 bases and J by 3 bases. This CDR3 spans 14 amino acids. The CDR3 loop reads CASEQGAANEKLFF. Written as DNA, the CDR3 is TGTGCCAGCGAGCAGGGGGCAGCTAATGAAAAACTGTTTTTT.

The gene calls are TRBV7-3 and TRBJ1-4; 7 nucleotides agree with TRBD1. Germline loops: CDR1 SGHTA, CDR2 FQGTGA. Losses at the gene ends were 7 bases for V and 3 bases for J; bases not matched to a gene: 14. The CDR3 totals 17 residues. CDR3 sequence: CASNEGNRGSANEKLFF. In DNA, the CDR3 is TGTGCCAGCAACGAAGGTAACAGGGGTTCGGCTAATGAAAAACTGTTTTTT. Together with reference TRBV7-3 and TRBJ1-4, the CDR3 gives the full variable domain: GAGVSQTPSNKVTEKGKYVELRCDPISGHTALYWYRQSLGQGPEFLIYFQGTGAADDSGLPNDRFFAVRPEGSVSTLKIQRTERGDSAVYLCASNEGNRGSANEKLFFGSGTQLSVL.

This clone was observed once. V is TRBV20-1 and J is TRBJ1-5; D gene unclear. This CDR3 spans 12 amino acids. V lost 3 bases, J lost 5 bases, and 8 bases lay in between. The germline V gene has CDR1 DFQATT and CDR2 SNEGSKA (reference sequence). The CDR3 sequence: CSASTQDQPQHF. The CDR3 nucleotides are TGCAGTGCTAGTACGCAGGATCAGCCCCAGCATTTT.